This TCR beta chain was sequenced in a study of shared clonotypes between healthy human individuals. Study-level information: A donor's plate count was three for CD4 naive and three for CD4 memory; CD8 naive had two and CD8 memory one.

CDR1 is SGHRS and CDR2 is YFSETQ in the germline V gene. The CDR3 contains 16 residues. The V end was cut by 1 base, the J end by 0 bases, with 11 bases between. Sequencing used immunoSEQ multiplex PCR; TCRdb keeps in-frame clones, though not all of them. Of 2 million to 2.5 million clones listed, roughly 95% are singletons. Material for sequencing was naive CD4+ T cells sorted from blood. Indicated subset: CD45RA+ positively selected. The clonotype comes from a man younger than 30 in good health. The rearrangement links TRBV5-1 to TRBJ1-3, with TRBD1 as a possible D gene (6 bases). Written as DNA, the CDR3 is TGCGCCAGCAGCTTGCGACAGGTGAACTCTGGAAACACCATATATTTT. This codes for CASSLRQVNSGNTIYF.